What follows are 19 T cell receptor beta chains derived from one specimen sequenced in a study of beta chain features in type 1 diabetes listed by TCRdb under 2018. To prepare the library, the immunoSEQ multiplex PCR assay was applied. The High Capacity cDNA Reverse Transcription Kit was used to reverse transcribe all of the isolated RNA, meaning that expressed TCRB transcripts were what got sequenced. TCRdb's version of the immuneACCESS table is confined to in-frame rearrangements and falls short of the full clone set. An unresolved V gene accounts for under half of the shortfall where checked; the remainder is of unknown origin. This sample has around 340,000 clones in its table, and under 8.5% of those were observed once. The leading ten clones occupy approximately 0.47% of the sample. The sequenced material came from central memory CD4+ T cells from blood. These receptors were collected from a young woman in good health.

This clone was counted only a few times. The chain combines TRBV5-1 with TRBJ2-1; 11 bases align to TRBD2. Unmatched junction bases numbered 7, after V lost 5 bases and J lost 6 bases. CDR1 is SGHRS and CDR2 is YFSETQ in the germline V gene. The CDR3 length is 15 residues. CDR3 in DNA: TGCGCCAGCAGTCAGGGGACTAGCGGCTTCAATGAGCAGTTCTTC. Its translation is CASSQGTSGFNEQFF.

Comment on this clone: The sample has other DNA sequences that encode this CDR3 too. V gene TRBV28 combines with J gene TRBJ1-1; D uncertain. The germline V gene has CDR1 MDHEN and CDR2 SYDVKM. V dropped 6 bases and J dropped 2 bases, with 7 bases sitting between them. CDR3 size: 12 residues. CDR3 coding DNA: TGTGCCAGCAGACGAGGAAACACTGAAGCTTTCTTT. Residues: CASRRGNTEAFF. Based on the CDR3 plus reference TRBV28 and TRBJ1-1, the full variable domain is DVKVTQSSRYLVKRTGEKVFLECVQDMDHENMFWYRQDPGLGLRLIYFSYDVKMKEKGDIPEGYSVSREKKERFSLILESASTNQTSMYLCASRRGNTEAFFGQGTRLTVV.

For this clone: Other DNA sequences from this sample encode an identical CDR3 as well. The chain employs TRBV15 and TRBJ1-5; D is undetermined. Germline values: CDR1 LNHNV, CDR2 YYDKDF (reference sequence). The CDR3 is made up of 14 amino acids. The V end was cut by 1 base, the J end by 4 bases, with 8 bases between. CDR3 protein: CATSRVTSNQPQHF. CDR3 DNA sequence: TGTGCCACCAGCAGAGTGACGTCGAATCAGCCCCAGCATTTT.

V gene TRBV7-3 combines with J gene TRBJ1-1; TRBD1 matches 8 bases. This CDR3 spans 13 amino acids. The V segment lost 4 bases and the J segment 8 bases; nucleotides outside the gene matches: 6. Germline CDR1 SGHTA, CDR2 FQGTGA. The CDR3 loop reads CASSSMDRAEAFF. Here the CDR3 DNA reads TGTGCCAGCAGCTCCATGGACAGGGCGGAAGCTTTCTTT.

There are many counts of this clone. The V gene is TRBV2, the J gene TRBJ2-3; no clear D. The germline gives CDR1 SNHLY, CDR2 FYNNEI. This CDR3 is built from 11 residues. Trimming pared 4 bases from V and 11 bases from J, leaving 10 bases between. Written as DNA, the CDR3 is TGTGCCAGCAGTGTCCCAGATGGGCAGTATTTT. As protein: CASSVPDGQYF.

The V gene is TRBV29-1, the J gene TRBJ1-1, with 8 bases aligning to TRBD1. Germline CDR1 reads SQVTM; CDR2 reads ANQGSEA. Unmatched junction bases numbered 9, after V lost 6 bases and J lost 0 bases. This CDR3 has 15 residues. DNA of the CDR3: TGCAGCGTCGCTACCGGGACAGGCGTGAACACTGAAGCTTTCTTT. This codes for CSVATGTGVNTEAFF.

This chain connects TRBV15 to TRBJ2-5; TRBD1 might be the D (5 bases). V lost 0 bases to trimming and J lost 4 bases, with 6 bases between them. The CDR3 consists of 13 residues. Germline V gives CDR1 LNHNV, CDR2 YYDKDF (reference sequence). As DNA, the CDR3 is TGTGCCACCAGCAGAGAAAGGGGAGAGACCCAGTACTTC. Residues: CATSRERGETQYF.

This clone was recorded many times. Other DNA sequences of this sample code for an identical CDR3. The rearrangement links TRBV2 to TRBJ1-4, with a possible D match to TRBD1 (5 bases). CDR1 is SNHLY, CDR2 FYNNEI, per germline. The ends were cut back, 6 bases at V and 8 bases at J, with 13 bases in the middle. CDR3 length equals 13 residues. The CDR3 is CASRRDGNEKLFF. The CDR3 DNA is TGTGCCAGCAGGAGGGACGGGAACGAAAAACTGTTTTTT.

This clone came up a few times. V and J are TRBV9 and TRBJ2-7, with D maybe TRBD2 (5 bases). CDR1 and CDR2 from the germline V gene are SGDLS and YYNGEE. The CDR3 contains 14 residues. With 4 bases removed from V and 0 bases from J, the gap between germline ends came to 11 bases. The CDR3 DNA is TGTGCCAGCAGCCAAGAGGGCAGCTCCTACGAGCAGTACTTC. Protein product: CASSQEGSSYEQYF.

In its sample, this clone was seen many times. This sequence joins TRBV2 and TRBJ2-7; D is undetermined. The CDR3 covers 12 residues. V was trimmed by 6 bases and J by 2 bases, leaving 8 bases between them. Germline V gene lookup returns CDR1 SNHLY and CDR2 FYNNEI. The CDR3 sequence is CASRGYPYEQYF. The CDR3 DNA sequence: TGTGCCAGCAGGGGGTATCCCTACGAGCAGTACTTC.

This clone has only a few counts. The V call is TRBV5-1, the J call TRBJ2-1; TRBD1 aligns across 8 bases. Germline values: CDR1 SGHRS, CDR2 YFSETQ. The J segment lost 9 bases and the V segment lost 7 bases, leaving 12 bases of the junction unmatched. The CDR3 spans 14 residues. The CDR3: CASLPRQGAGEQFF. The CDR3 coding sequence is TGCGCCAGCCTACCGCGGCAGGGGGCCGGTGAGCAGTTCTTC.

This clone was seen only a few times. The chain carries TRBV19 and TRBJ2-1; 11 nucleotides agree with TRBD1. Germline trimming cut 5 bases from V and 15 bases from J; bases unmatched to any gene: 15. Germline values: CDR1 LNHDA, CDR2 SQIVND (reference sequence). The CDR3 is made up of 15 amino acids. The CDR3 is CASSPGQGDGSSPFF. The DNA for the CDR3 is TGTGCCAGTAGTCCGGGACAGGGGGATGGCAGTAGTCCGTTCTTC. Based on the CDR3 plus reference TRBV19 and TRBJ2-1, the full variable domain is DGGITQSPKYLFRKEGQNVTLSCEQNLNHDAMYWYRQDPGQGLRLIYYSQIVNDFQKGDIAEGYSVSREKKESFPLTVTSAQKNPTAFYLCASSPGQGDGSSPFFGPGTRLTVL.

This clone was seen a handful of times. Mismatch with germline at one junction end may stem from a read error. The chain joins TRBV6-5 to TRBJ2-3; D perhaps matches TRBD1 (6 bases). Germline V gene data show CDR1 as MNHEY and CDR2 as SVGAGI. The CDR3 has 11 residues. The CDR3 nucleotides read TGTGCCAGGCGCAGGGGCGTAAGGTTTAATTTT. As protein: CARRRGVRFNF.

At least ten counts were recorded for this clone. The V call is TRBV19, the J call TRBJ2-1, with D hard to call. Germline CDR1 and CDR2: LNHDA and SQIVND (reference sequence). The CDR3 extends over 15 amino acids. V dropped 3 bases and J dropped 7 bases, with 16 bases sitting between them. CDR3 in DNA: TGTGCCAGTAGTATCGTATCCCACCCTGGAAATGAGCAGTTCTTC. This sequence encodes CASSIVSHPGNEQFF.

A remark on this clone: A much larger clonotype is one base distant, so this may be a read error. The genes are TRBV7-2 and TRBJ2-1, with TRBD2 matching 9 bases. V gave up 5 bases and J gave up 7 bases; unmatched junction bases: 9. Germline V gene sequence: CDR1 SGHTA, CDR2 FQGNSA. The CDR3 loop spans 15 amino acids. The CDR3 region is CASSPLGTSSNEQFF. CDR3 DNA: TGTGCCAGCAGCCCCCTCGGGACTAGCAGTAATGAGCAGTTCTTC.

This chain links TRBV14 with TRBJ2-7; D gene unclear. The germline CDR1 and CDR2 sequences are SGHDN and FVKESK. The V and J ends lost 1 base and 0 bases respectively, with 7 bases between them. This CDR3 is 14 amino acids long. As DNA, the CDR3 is TGTGCCAGCAGCCAAGGTACTACCTCCTACGAGCAGTACTTC. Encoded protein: CASSQGTTSYEQYF.

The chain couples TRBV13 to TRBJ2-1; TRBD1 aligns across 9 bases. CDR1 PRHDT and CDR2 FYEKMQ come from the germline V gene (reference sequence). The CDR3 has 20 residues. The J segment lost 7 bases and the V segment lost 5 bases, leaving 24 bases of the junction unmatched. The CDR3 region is CASSPAVRGQGEWARNEQFF. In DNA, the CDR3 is TGTGCCAGCAGCCCAGCCGTGAGGGGACAGGGAGAGTGGGCGAGGAATGAGCAGTTCTTC.

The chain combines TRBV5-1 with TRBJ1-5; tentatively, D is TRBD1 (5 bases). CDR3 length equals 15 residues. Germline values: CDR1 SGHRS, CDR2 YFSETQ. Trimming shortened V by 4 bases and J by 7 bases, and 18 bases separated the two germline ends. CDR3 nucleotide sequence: TGCGCCAGCAGCCGTCTGGGGCAGGAGGGACAGCCCCAGCATTTT. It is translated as CASSRLGQEGQPQHF.

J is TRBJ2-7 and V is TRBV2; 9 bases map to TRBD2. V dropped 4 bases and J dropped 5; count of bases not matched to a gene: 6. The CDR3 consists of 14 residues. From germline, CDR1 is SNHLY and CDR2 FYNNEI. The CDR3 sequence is CASSVLAGVHEQYF. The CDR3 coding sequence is TGTGCCAGCAGTGTGTTAGCGGGAGTCCACGAGCAGTACTTC.